This TCR beta chain emerged from a study of shared clonotypes between healthy human individuals. CDR3 length equals 14 residues. V was trimmed by 1 base and J by 7 bases, leaving 11 bases between them. Germline V gives CDR1 SGHTA, CDR2 FQGNSA. Sorted-subset replicate PCRs used around 0.2 ug DNA, some 31,000 T cell genomes. TCRdb's table, derived via immunoSEQ multiplex PCR, lists solely in-frame clones and lacks some. The table records roughly 2 million clones, 85% to 95% of them present only once. The donors, all of them Caucasian adults, lived in Nashville, Tennessee. The receptor comes from a man aged 18 to 29 in good health. The rearrangement links TRBV7-2 to TRBJ1-3; D is perhaps TRBD1 (5 bases). Sequenced input: naive CD4+ T cells sorted from blood. Subset defined: CD45RA+ positively selected. The CDR3 spells CASSLVGGRNTIYF. The CDR3 region has the DNA TGTGCCAGCAGCTTAGTTGGGGGAAGGAACACCATATATTTT. Filled out from reference TRBV7-2 and TRBJ1-3, the complete variable domain reads GAGVSQSPSNKVTEKGKDVELRCDPISGHTALYWYRQSLGQGLEFLIYFQGNSAPDKSGLPSDRFSAERTGGSVSTLTIQRTQQEDSAVYLCASSLVGGRNTIYFGEGSWLTVV.